This TCR beta chain was sequenced for a study of T cells in Graves' hyperthyroidism and ophthalmopathy. Per the germline V gene, CDR1 is LGHNT and CDR2 is FRNRAP. V shed 6 bases and J 2 bases; nucleotides not matched to a gene: 8. The CDR3 spans 15 residues. Exclusion of a patient resulted from uncontrolled infection, other autoimmune disease, pregnancy or lactation. Amplification yielded TCR beta CDR3 regions, with RNA transcripts as the source. The HTBI primer set served for first-round RT-PCR of the TCR CDR3. A single record per CDR3 protein comes from TCRdb applying MiXCR to the multiplex PCR reads. Here the sample spans 250,000 to 350,000 distinct CDR3 sequences, approximately 20% being singletons.

This chain uses TRBV12-5 with TRBJ1-1; 8 positions agree with TRBD1. Sequenced sample: blood. The TCR originated in a man aged 30 to 45 with Graves' ophthalmopathy. CDR3 residues: CASGPQGQGNTEAFF. The DNA of the CDR3 is TGTGCTAGTGGCCCCCAAGGACAGGGCAACACTGAAGCTTTCTTT.